Shown below are 14 T cell receptor beta chains from a single sample sequenced in a study of Ad26.COV2.S vaccination and SARS-CoV-2 variants. Treatment noted: 15 to 20 received Ad26.COV2.S at low or high dose, single or two shots; about 5 received placebo; per-sample allocation not given. On day 63 after the first injection, vaccine and placebo recipients gave samples. The assay was immunoSEQ multiplex PCR, and TCRdb's table has in-frame clones only and misses some. The sample lists hundreds of thousands of clones; approximately 89% were seen once. This sample comprised peripheral blood, obtained in a trial of Ad26.COV2.S vaccine versus placebo. These receptors came from a person between 18 and 59 years old who received the Ad26.COV2.S COVID-19 vaccine or a placebo.

The chain recombines TRBV4-3 with TRBJ2-2; weak D call: TRBD2 (7 bases). The CDR3 extends over 15 amino acids. CDR1 and CDR2 from the germline V gene are LGHNA and YSLEER. Trimming left V 1 base short and J 4 bases short, with 10 bases between. The CDR3 sequence is CASSQAGGVTGELFF. Here the CDR3 DNA reads TGCGCCAGCAGCCAAGCGGGGGGCGTCACCGGGGAGCTGTTTTTT.

This clone was seen a single time. DNA for the CDR3: TGTGCCAGCTCCCTATCGGCAGAAGAATCACCCCTCCACTTT. Translated: CASSLSAEESPLHF. The chain combines TRBV18 with TRBJ1-6; no clear D. The V gene's germline CDR1 is KGHSH and CDR2 LQKENI. The CDR3 covers 14 residues. V was trimmed by 6 bases and J by 10 bases, leaving 16 bases between them. The variable domain in full, completed from reference TRBV18 and TRBJ1-6, reads NAGVMQNPRHLVRRRGQEARLRCSPMKGHSHVYWYRQLPEEGLKFMVYLQKENIIDESGMPKERFSAEFPKEGPSILRIQQVVRGDSAAYFCASSLSAEESPLHFGNGTRLTVT.

This clone has a count of ten or more. V and J are TRBV18 and TRBJ1-1, with 8 bases identical to TRBD1. CDR1 is KGHSH and CDR2 is LQKENI in the germline V gene. The length of the CDR3 is 15 residues. V dropped 3 bases and J dropped 4; count of bases not matched to a gene: 7. The CDR3, as DNA: TGTGCCAGCTCACCCTCGACAGGGGACGGCACTGAAGCTTTCTTT. It is translated as CASSPSTGDGTEAFF. Complete variable domain (other parts from reference TRBV18 and TRBJ1-1): NAGVMQNPRHLVRRRGQEARLRCSPMKGHSHVYWYRQLPEEGLKFMVYLQKENIIDESGMPKERFSAEFPKEGPSILRIQQVVRGDSAAYFCASSPSTGDGTEAFFGQGTRLTVV.

This clone was detected a few times. The chain is built from TRBV2 and TRBJ1-2, with D hard to call. Trimming pared 2 bases from V and 8 bases from J, leaving 9 bases between. CDR3 length: 12 residues. Germline V CDR1 and CDR2: SNHLY, FYNNEI. As DNA, the CDR3 is TGTGCCAGCAGTGAAATATCAGGCGGCTACACCTTC. Encoded protein: CASSEISGGYTF.

This clone has just one count. The V and J genes are TRBV15 and TRBJ1-3; D remains unclear. Looked up from germline, CDR1 is LNHNV and CDR2 is YYDKDF (reference sequence). The CDR3 has 11 amino acids. Trimming removed 1 base at V and 9 bases at J, with 4 bases between. CDR3 sequence (DNA): TGTGCCACCAGCAGAGGACGCACCATATATTTT. Protein sequence: CATSRGRTIYF.

This chain joins TRBV6-6 and TRBJ1-5, with 12 bases lining up with TRBD1. The germline gives CDR1 MNHNY, CDR2 SVGAGI (reference sequence). The CDR3 totals 15 residues. V was pared by 6 bases and J by 6 bases, with 6 bases of the junction left unmatched. DNA of the CDR3: TGTGCCAGCAGGGGGGGACAGGGGGCGCCTCAGCCCCAGCATTTT. It yields the protein CASRGGQGAPQPQHF.

The V call is TRBV5-1, the J call TRBJ2-7; 8 positions agree with TRBD2. Germline V gene lookup returns CDR1 SGHRS and CDR2 YFSETQ. Trimming removed 0 bases from V and 4 bases from J; junction bases left unmatched: 6. CDR3 length equals 15 residues. The CDR3 DNA reads as TGCGCCAGCAGCTTGGAACTAGCGGCGTCGTACGAGCAGTACTTC. Protein product: CASSLELAASYEQYF. Looking up the rest from reference TRBV5-1 and TRBJ2-7 gives the full variable domain: KAGVTQTPRYLIKTRGQQVTLSCSPISGHRSVSWYQQTPGQGLQFLFEYFSETQRNKGNFPGRFSGRQFSNSRSEMNVSTLELGDSALYLCASSLELAASYEQYFGPGTRLTVT.

The chain is built from TRBV11-2 and TRBJ2-5, with TRBD2 matching 11 bases. With 5 bases clipped from V and 4 bases from J, the junction kept 9 bases outside the gene matches. The germline CDR1 and CDR2 sequences are SGHAT and FQNNGV. The CDR3 sequence is 16 residues long. CDR3 sequence reads: CASSARLAGKAETQYF. The CDR3 DNA sequence: TGTGCCAGCAGCGCGCGACTAGCGGGAAAAGCAGAGACCCAGTACTTC.

The rearrangement joins TRBV5-1 to TRBJ2-1; 10 positions match TRBD1. The length of the CDR3 is 15 residues. Unmatched junction bases numbered 4, after V lost 4 bases and J lost 3 bases. From germline, CDR1 is SGHRS and CDR2 YFSETQ. The CDR3 DNA is TGCGCCAGCAGCGGGACAGGGGTCCACTACAATGAGCAGTTCTTC. Encoded protein: CASSGTGVHYNEQFF.

V usage is TRBV10-3 and J usage is TRBJ1-5; D is unresolved. The CDR3 has 15 amino acids. Germline V lookup: CDR1 ENHRY, CDR2 SYGVKD. With 10 bases removed from V and 0 bases from J, the gap between germline ends came to 16 bases. The CDR3 DNA follows: TGTGCCACTCGTACTCAAGAGTATAGCAATCAGCCCCAGCATTTT. Encoded protein: CATRTQEYSNQPQHF.

The chain recombines TRBV7-9 with TRBJ2-1; D unresolved. Germline V gene lookup returns CDR1 SEHNR and CDR2 FQNEAQ (reference sequence). The CDR3 is made up of 11 amino acids. With 5 bases removed from V and 4 bases from J, the gap between germline ends came to 3 bases. CDR3 bases: TGTGCCAGCAGCGGGTACAATGAGCAGTTCTTC. Translated, it gives CASSGYNEQFF.

The chain has TRBV7-8 and TRBJ2-3; 7 bases line up with TRBD1. Germline V CDR1 and CDR2: SGHVS, FQNEAQ. This CDR3 has 16 amino acids. V dropped 3 bases and J dropped 6; count of bases not matched to a gene: 12. Written as DNA, the CDR3 is TGTGCCAGCAGCTTCTCAAACGCCAACAGGGGTGATACGCAGTATTTT. Its protein is CASSFSNANRGDTQYF.

The chain has TRBV7-3 and TRBJ2-2, with 8 bases identical to TRBD1. This CDR3 contains 18 residues. Germline V gene data show CDR1 as SGHTA and CDR2 as FQGTGA. The ends lost 0 bases at V and 5 bases at J; junction bases unmatched: 11. The CDR3 sequence is CASSLTPTGQGITGELFF. As DNA, the CDR3 is TGTGCCAGCAGCTTAACCCCCACCGGACAGGGTATTACCGGGGAGCTGTTTTTT.

This clone was found once. The V call is TRBV5-4, the J call TRBJ2-7; 10 positions agree with TRBD2. Germline V gene data show CDR1 as SGHNT and CDR2 as YYREEE (reference sequence). V shed 2 bases and J 2 bases; nucleotides not matched to a gene: 4. The CDR3 is 15 amino acids. CDR3 coding DNA: TGTGCCAGCAGCTTCGGACTAGCGGAAACCTACGAGCAGTACTTC. It codes for CASSFGLAETYEQYF. The whole variable domain, filled in from reference TRBV5-4 and TRBJ2-7, reads ETGVTQSPTHLIKTRGQQVTLRCSSQSGHNTVSWYQQALGQGPQFIFQYYREEENGRGNFPPRFSGLQFPNYSSELNVNALELDDSALYLCASSFGLAETYEQYFGPGTRLTVT.